The source of this TCR beta chain is a study of T cell responses to AZD1222 COVID-19 vaccine listed by TCRdb under 2021. About the investigation overall: A total of 233 trial participants underwent TCR sequencing, of whom around 210 had received two doses of AZD1222 and 26 had received two doses of the MenACWY control vaccine. Trial participants were enrolled into age subgroups of 18-55, 56-69 and 70-plus years, which contained approximately 150, 28 and 58 TCR-sequenced participants, respectively.

The CDR3 regions of human TCRbeta chains were analyzed by immunosequencing. The study's processing was this. TCRs in the repertoires were compared against a reference library of SARS-CoV-2-specific TCRs that had been generated with the MIRA antigen-specificity platform. Breadth was defined as the fraction of unique TCRs that were SARS-CoV-2-associated, and depth was defined as the fraction of total T cells that were SARS-CoV-2-associated. Using the MIRA data, each spike-specific TCR was mapped to the spike region that the TCR reacts to and placed in a CD4 or CD8 class. Log10-transformed breadth and depth values were compared by one-way ANOVA with Sidak's multiple comparisons tests. TCRdb limited this immuneACCESS table to in-frame rearrangements with V and J called. A share of clones is missing; checked studies link under half to unresolved V genes, and the rest is unexplained. From that table come the V and J calls and clone size; the DNA was used to work out D and trimming. The sample table contains about 150,000 clones; only one count was recorded for roughly 90% of them. The ten largest clones represent approximately 3.8% of the sample.

The time point label on this specimen signifies: about 28 days (+/-7) after the second vaccine dose. AZD1222 recipients whose second dose came at about 4 weeks and those whose second dose came at about 12 weeks were combined into one group, since spike-specific TCR depth and breadth did not differ between the two schedules. Samples from vaccinated people were obtained from the UK trials COV001 and COV002, which included a single-blind randomized controlled phase 2/3 trial of AZD1222 (ChAdOx1 nCoV-19) in healthy adults. Trial participant PBMC samples were collected at day 0 and day 28 after the second dose for TCRbeta chain sequencing. Notes on this clone: No cognate antigen has been identified for it. Base qualities were left out, and no much larger clone turns up one base away.

Results the study describes overall, beyond this receptor: The 56-69-year group was small, and its depth increase did not reach significance, likely because of low power. Vaccine-associated CD4 TCRs spanned the whole spike protein, with dominant responses in regions 160-218 and 743-854. Because no day 14 peak-response samples were available, the repertoires could be characterized only after the peak T cell response. Epitopes outside the regions mutated in the B.1.351 and B.1.1.7 variants were reportedly recognized by nearly half of the unique spike-specific TCRs. After two AZD1222 doses, both the breadth and the depth of spike-specific TCRs were significantly higher than at day 0 and than in MenACWY recipients. Conclusions about previously exposed vaccinees are limited because only five or six AZD1222 recipients were SARS-CoV-2 seropositive at baseline. Most participants were white British and females outnumbered males, and the authors suggested that clonal diversity may have been underestimated.

The sequencing here drew on peripheral blood, taken 28 days after the second AZD1222 dose. The sequence came from an adult who received the AZD1222 COVID-19 vaccine.

Here the CDR3 is given as CASSFGAERSDFNQPQHF. The nucleotides read TGTGCCAGCAGCTTCGGAGCGGAGCGAAGCGACTTCAATCAGCCCCAGCATTTT. The sequence is built from TRBV5-6 and TRBJ1-5; there is no confident call for the D gene. Including cysteine and phenylalanine, the CDR3 has 18 amino acids. Only the CDR3 portion is preserved as DNA: 54 bases, with reading frame beginning at the first base. The CDR1 and CDR2 encoded by the germline V gene are SGHDT and YYEEEE. V was cut back by 2 bases and J by 3 bases, leaving a gap of 21 bases between them. Supplemented by the reference TRBV5-6 and TRBJ1-5 proteins around the CDR3, the complete variable domain is DAGVTQSPTHLIKTRGQQVTLRCSPKSGHDTVSWYQQALGQGPQFIFQYYEEEERQRGNFPDRFSGHQFPNYSSELNVNALLLGDSALYLCASSFGAERSDFNQPQHFGDGTRLSIL.